This T cell receptor (beta chain) was captured in a study of T cell therapy after organ transplantation. Details on this clone: Its antigen is currently unknown.

The time point: 4-8 weeks after completion of therapy. Assay: immunoSEQ multiplex PCR; the TCRdb copy retains only in-frame clones and omits some. The sample contains approximately 3,100 clones, 75% to 85% of which appear only once. V lost 2 bases, J lost 1 base, and 10 bases lay in between. CDR1 and CDR2 from the germline V gene are SGHRS and YFSETQ. CDR3 length: 14 residues. Sequenced here: CD8+ T cells from blood, sampled after autologous CMV-specific T cell therapy. The TCR sequence derives from a human patient who had received a solid organ transplant and had CMV disease. Certain T cells may be donor cells from the graft. This chain joins TRBV5-1 and TRBJ2-7; D may correspond to TRBD1 or TRBD2 (5 bases each). CDR3 sequence reads: CASSLPGPSYEQYF. The CDR3 coding sequence is TGCGCCAGCAGCTTACCGGGACCATCCTACGAGCAGTACTTC. The entire variable domain, with the rest obtained from reference TRBV5-1 and TRBJ2-7, is as follows: KAGVTQTPRYLIKTRGQQVTLSCSPISGHRSVSWYQQTPGQGLQFLFEYFSETQRNKGNFPGRFSGRQFSNSRSEMNVSTLELGDSALYLCASSLPGPSYEQYFGPGTRLTVT.